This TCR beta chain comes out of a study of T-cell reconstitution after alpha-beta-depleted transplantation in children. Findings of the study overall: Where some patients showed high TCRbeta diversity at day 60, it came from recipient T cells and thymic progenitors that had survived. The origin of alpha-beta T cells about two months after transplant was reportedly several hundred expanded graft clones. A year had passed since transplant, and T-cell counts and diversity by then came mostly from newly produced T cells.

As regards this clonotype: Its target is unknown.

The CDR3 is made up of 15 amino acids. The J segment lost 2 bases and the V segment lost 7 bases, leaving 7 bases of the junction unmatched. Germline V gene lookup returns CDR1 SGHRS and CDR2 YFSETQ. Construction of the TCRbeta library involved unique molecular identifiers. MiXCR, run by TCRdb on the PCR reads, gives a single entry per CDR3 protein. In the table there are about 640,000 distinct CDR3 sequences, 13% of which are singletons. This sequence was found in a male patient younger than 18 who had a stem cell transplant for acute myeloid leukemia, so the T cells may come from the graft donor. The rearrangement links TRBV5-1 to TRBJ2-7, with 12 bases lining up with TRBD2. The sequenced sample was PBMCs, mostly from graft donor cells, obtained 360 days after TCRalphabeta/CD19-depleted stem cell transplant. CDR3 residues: CASCTLAGGAYEQYF. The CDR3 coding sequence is TGCGCCAGCTGCACTCTAGCGGGAGGGGCCTACGAGCAGTACTTC.